Each of the 21 T cell receptor beta chains below was sequenced from the same sample in a study of control samples from healthy donors and cancer patients. TCRdb's copy holds only in-frame clones and misses some; the assay was immunoSEQ multiplex PCR. The sample holds tens of thousands of clones, about 93% seen once. Sequenced material: blood. All receptors come from a woman between 45 and 60 years old in good health.

J is TRBJ2-7 and V is TRBV28, with D perhaps matching TRBD1 (5 bases). Germline V gene data show CDR1 as MDHEN and CDR2 as SYDVKM. The V gene lost 8 bases and the J gene lost 1 base, with 21 bases spanning the gap. This CDR3 has 16 amino acids. The CDR3 region is CASSLTLSGLSYEQYF. The CDR3 region has the DNA TGTGCCAGCTCCCTTACCTTGTCAGGGTTGTCCTACGAGCAGTACTTC.

CDR3 loop: CASSLEGGRESTDTQYF. The CDR3 DNA reads as TGTGCCAGCAGCTTAGAGGGGGGGCGGGAAAGCACAGATACGCAGTATTTT. This chain connects TRBV7-2 to TRBJ2-3, with TRBD2 as a possible D gene (7 bases). Trimming removed 1 base from V and 0 bases from J, with 14 bases in between. Germline CDR1 and CDR2: SGHTA and FQGNSA. The CDR3 consists of 17 residues.

The rearrangement links TRBV19 to TRBJ2-7; tentatively, D is TRBD1 (5 bases). Trimming left V 4 bases short and J 2 bases short, with 9 bases between. There are 13 residues in the CDR3. CDR1 LNHDA and CDR2 SQIVND come from the germline V gene (reference sequence). The CDR3, as DNA: TGTGCCAGTAGTACCAGACAGACCTACGAGCAGTACTTC. Translating it yields CASSTRQTYEQYF.

This clone was recorded once. The gene calls are TRBV11-3 and TRBJ2-2; no clear D gene. V shed 0 bases and J shed 3 bases, with 8 bases lying between them. The CDR3 totals 15 residues. Germline V gene data show CDR1 as SGHNT and CDR2 as YENEEA. The CDR3 coding sequence is TGTGCCAGCAGCTTAGATTTCGGTGACACCGGGGAGCTGTTTTTT. Its translation is CASSLDFGDTGELFF.

The count of this clone is one. The gene calls are TRBV28 and TRBJ2-1, with D tentatively TRBD1 or TRBD2 (5 bases each). The length of the CDR3 is 15 residues. CDR1 is MDHEN and CDR2 is SYDVKM in the germline V gene. Trimming took 3 bases from V and 0 from J, leaving 9 bases between them. As DNA, the CDR3 is TGTGCCAGCAGTTTTGGGGGAAGCTCCTACAATGAGCAGTTCTTC. Encoded protein: CASSFGGSSYNEQFF.

The chain joins TRBV4-3 to TRBJ1-2; 9 bases agree with TRBD1. Trimming cost V 1 base and J 2 bases; bases outside gene matches: 8. CDR1 LGHNA and CDR2 YSLEER come from the germline V gene. CDR3 length: 17 amino acids. The CDR3 reads CASSQVGQGTSNYGYTF. The CDR3 DNA follows: TGCGCCAGCAGCCAAGTGGGACAGGGTACTTCGAACTATGGCTACACCTTC.

This chain joins TRBV7-2 and TRBJ1-5, with D unclear. The CDR3 contains 14 residues. Trimming cost V 1 base and J 6 bases, with 10 bases left between them. Germline V gene sequence: CDR1 SGHTA, CDR2 FQGNSA. The CDR3 reads CASSLGSDGQPQHF. DNA of the CDR3: TGTGCCAGCAGCTTAGGATCGGACGGTCAGCCCCAGCATTTT.

CDR3: CASTSGAGDEQFF. In nucleotides, the CDR3 is TGCGCCAGCACCTCGGGGGCGGGAGATGAGCAGTTCTTC. The chain uses TRBV5-1 and TRBJ2-1; the D gene is possibly TRBD2 (7 bases). Germline V gene sequence: CDR1 SGHRS, CDR2 YFSETQ. This CDR3 has 13 residues. V lost 6 bases, J lost 8 bases, and 15 bases lay in between.

The chain recombines TRBV15 with TRBJ2-2, with a possible D match to TRBD1 (5 bases). The CDR3 has 16 amino acids. Per germline, CDR1 LNHNV and CDR2 YYDKDF (reference sequence). V was pared by 7 bases and J by 2 bases, with 17 bases between. The CDR3 nucleotides are TGTGCCACCAACCCAGACAGAGAAACTAACACCGGGGAGCTGTTTTTT. Amino acid sequence: CATNPDRETNTGELFF.

This clone was found a few times. The CDR3 reads CASSGLDRGSYTGELFF. DNA for the CDR3: TGTGCCAGCAGTGGACTGGACAGGGGGTCCTACACCGGGGAGCTGTTTTTT. The chain joins TRBV6-1 to TRBJ2-2, with TRBD1 identical over 10 bases. With 4 bases clipped from V and 3 bases from J, the junction kept 8 bases outside the gene matches. The CDR3 is made up of 17 amino acids. Germline V lookup: CDR1 MNHNS, CDR2 SASEGT.

The J gene is TRBJ1-5, the V gene TRBV6-5; 7 bases match TRBD1. The CDR3 is made up of 14 amino acids. Germline CDR1 reads MNHEY; CDR2 reads SVGAGI. V lost 3 bases, J lost 7 bases, and 6 bases stayed unmatched. The CDR3 nucleotides are TGTGCCAGCAGTTATACAGGGGAGAGGCAGCCCCAGCATTTT. Its translation: CASSYTGERQPQHF.

There are a few counts of this clone. The CDR3 protein is CATRTGNYGYTF. DNA of the CDR3: TGCGCCACCAGGACGGGAAACTATGGCTACACCTTC. This chain joins TRBV10-2 and TRBJ1-2, with unresolved D. The V and J ends lost 10 bases and 2 bases respectively, with 11 bases between them. Germline CDR1 WSHSY, CDR2 SAAADI. The CDR3 totals 12 residues.

The chain recombines TRBV6-5 with TRBJ2-6; D unclear. V was clipped by 1 base and J by 4 bases, with 8 bases between them. Germline-derived CDR1 and CDR2 are MNHEY and SVGAGI. This CDR3 spans 15 amino acids. CDR3 sequence reads: CASSYWAIGANVLTF. The CDR3 DNA follows: TGTGCCAGCAGTTACTGGGCGATCGGGGCCAACGTCCTGACTTTC.

The chain recombines TRBV28 with TRBJ1-2; TRBD1 might be the D (5 bases). The germline gives CDR1 MDHEN, CDR2 SYDVKM. This CDR3 has 17 amino acids. The V end was cut by 3 bases, the J end by 5 bases, with 22 bases between. The CDR3 DNA reads TGTGCCAGCAGTTTCGGGGGAGGGGAAACCCTATTATATGGCTACACCTTC. Its translation is CASSFGGGETLLYGYTF.

The chain recombines TRBV4-3 with TRBJ1-6; weak D call: TRBD1 (5 bases). There are 16 residues in the CDR3. Deletions cut 1 base from V and 0 bases from J, with 7 bases between. Germline-derived CDR1 and CDR2 are LGHNA and YSLEER. The chain's CDR3 is CASSQVDSSYNSPLHF. CDR3 DNA: TGCGCCAGCAGCCAAGTTGACAGCTCCTATAATTCACCCCTCCACTTT.

The chain links TRBV27 to TRBJ2-2, with D perhaps TRBD2 (6 bases). Trimming left V 4 bases short and J 5 bases short, with 11 bases between. The germline V gene has CDR1 MNHEY and CDR2 SMNVEV (reference sequence). The CDR3 is made up of 14 amino acids. CDR3 amino acids: CASSSGLYTGELFF. In DNA, the CDR3 is TGTGCCAGCAGTTCGGGACTTTATACCGGGGAGCTGTTTTTT.

The rearrangement joins TRBV15 to TRBJ2-7; 7 nucleotides agree with TRBD1. The CDR3 is 15 residues long. Germline assignment: CDR1 LNHNV and CDR2 YYDKDF (reference sequence). V was pared by 3 bases and J by 7 bases, with 12 bases of the junction left unmatched. CDR3 amino acids: CATSSRTGASGEQYF. The CDR3 DNA follows: TGTGCCACCAGCAGCCGGACAGGCGCCTCTGGGGAGCAGTACTTC.

This chain connects TRBV9 to TRBJ2-3, with 8 bases lining up with TRBD2. Germline assignment: CDR1 SGDLS and CDR2 YYNGEE. Germline trimming cut 0 bases from V and 5 bases from J; bases unmatched to any gene: 8. There are 16 residues in the CDR3. Here the CDR3 reads CASSVAAGGGQDTQYF. The CDR3 DNA sequence: TGTGCCAGCAGCGTAGCGGCGGGAGGTGGGCAAGATACGCAGTATTTT.

The count of this clone is one. As DNA, the CDR3 is TGTGCCACCAGCAGAGATGGGACAGCAGCCTCCTACGAGCAGTACTTC. Translated: CATSRDGTAASYEQYF. V gene TRBV15 combines with J gene TRBJ2-7, with TRBD1 matching over 7 bases. V shed 0 bases, J shed 0 bases, and the junction held 5 bases outside the gene matches. Germline CDR1 is LNHNV and CDR2 is YYDKDF (reference sequence). CDR3 length: 16 residues.

The J gene is TRBJ1-3, the V gene TRBV5-6; no reliable D call. The CDR3 contains 15 residues. V dropped 2 bases and J dropped 0 bases, with 9 bases sitting between them. CDR1 is SGHDT, CDR2 YYEEEE, per germline. This CDR3 reads CASSLGLSSGNTIYF. DNA for the CDR3: TGTGCCAGCAGCTTAGGACTGAGCTCTGGAAACACCATATATTTT.

The V call is TRBV10-3, the J call TRBJ1-2; TRBD1 matches 9 bases. Germline CDR1 is ENHRY and CDR2 is SYGVKD. With V trimmed by 3 bases and J by 8 bases, 4 bases remained unmatched. The CDR3 is 13 amino acids. CDR3 DNA sequence: TGTGCCATCAGTGAACAGGGGGCGCGAGGCTACACCTTC. Its protein is CAISEQGARGYTF.